This TCR beta chain was obtained from a study of metastatic and nonmetastatic thyroid tumors. This clone has a count of ten or more. Per the authors' pipeline: CDR3 differences across clinicopathological groups were used to build a distant-metastasis classifier for papillary thyroid cancer. TCRdb re-clonotyped the PCR reads via MiXCR. The V and J calls and clone size come from TCRdb's table, not from the authors' own analysis. The sample holds about 20,000 clones, about 10% seen once. Prior to thyroid surgery, none of the patients had received any treatment. Sequencing input: blood. The TCR sequence derives from a female donor with papillary thyroid cancer or a benign thyroid nodule (not recorded which). Some clones in this sample may be carry-over from other donors' samples.

The CDR3 sequence: CASSLMTDSMNTEAFF. The CDR3, as DNA: TGCGCCAGCAGCCTAATGACGGACAGCATGAACACTGAAGCTTTCTTT. The chain uses TRBV5-1 and TRBJ1-1; a weak D match, TRBD1 (6 bases). The germline CDR1 and CDR2 sequences are SGHRS and YFSETQ. The CDR3 runs to 16 residues. V lost 4 bases to trimming and J lost 0 bases, with 16 bases between them.